The 13 T cell receptor beta chains below come from one sample, sequenced in a study of graft-versus-host responses after intestinal transplantation. These TCRs' antigens remain unknown. TCRdb's copy holds only in-frame clones and misses some; the assay was immunoSEQ multiplex PCR. The sample lists some 110,000 clones, around 94% seen once, with more than 0.9% in the top ten. The sample here was unstimulated CD8+ T cells sorted from spleen or lymph node cells, taken before transplant. All receptors derive from a human donor who was the organ donor for an intestinal transplant.

The V gene is TRBV27, the J gene TRBJ1-1, with D possibly TRBD1 on 6 matching bases. The ends were cut back, 3 bases at V and 6 bases at J, with 11 bases in the middle. The CDR3 extends over 13 amino acids. Germline V gene sequence: CDR1 MNHEY, CDR2 SMNVEV (reference sequence). DNA of the CDR3: TGTGCCAGCAGTTTTTCAGGGGAAGCTGAAGCTTTCTTT. Its protein product is CASSFSGEAEAFF.

The chain has TRBV5-5 and TRBJ2-7, with TRBD2 matching over 10 bases. This CDR3 has 17 amino acids. Germline CDR1 and CDR2: SGHKS and YYEKEE (reference sequence). Trimming cost V 4 bases and J 5 bases; bases outside gene matches: 15. For the CDR3, the DNA is TGTGCCAGCAGCCAAAACCTAGCGGGAGTGGGCCGCCACGAGCAGTACTTC. It is translated as CASSQNLAGVGRHEQYF.

This rearrangement joins TRBV2 to TRBJ1-6, with D unclear. The CDR3 runs 14 residues. Trimming shortened V by 10 bases and J by 4 bases, and 14 bases separated the two germline ends. Germline assignment: CDR1 SNHLY and CDR2 FYNNEI. The CDR3: CATKGGFYNSPLHF. CDR3 sequence (DNA): TGTGCCACCAAGGGAGGCTTTTATAATTCACCCCTCCACTTT.

The chain links TRBV6-6 to TRBJ1-1; D may be TRBD1 (5 bases). V was cut by 4 bases and J by 4 bases, with 10 bases left in between. The germline CDR1 and CDR2 sequences are MNHNY and SVGAGI (reference sequence). The CDR3 loop spans 13 amino acids. The CDR3 reads CASSSGQGTEAFF. The CDR3 DNA reads TGTGCCAGCAGTTCGGGTCAGGGCACTGAAGCTTTCTTT.

V usage is TRBV28 and J usage is TRBJ1-2; D is ambiguous. The germline V gene has CDR1 MDHEN and CDR2 SYDVKM. With 6 bases removed from V and 1 base from J, the gap between germline ends came to 12 bases. This CDR3 has 14 residues. DNA of the CDR3: TGTGCCAGCAGACCCGACCGGGGTAACTATGGCTACACCTTC. Translated, it gives CASRPDRGNYGYTF.

The chain is built from TRBV19 and TRBJ2-3; 10 bases line up with TRBD2. Germline CDR1 LNHDA, CDR2 SQIVND (reference sequence). This CDR3 contains 14 residues. Trimming removed 6 bases from V and 5 bases from J; junction bases left unmatched: 5. This CDR3 reads CASRRSGRVDTQYF. The CDR3, as DNA: TGTGCCAGTAGGCGCAGCGGGAGGGTAGATACGCAGTATTTT.

The sample holds one count of this clone. The gene calls are TRBV15 and TRBJ2-2, with 14 bases matching TRBD2. This CDR3 is 18 amino acids long. V trimming: 0 bases; J trimming: 6 bases; junction bases outside the gene matches: 6. Looked up from germline, CDR1 is LNHNV and CDR2 is YYDKDF (reference sequence). The CDR3 spells CATSRDSGTSGRPGELFF. The CDR3 bases are TGTGCCACCAGCAGAGATTCTGGGACTAGCGGGAGACCCGGGGAGCTGTTTTTT.

This clone occurred once. The chain is built from TRBV29-1 and TRBJ1-1; no firm D call. Germline V CDR1 and CDR2: SQVTM, ANQGSEA. CDR3 length: 13 residues. The germline V and J ends were trimmed by 4 bases and 0 bases, with 9 bases remaining between them. DNA of the CDR3: TGCAGCGTTGGAGGGATCATGAACACTGAAGCTTTCTTT. Amino acid sequence: CSVGGIMNTEAFF.

This sequence joins TRBV9 and TRBJ2-3; TRBD2 agrees at 11 bases. J lost 0 bases, V lost 2 bases, and 5 bases had no gene match. In germline, CDR1 is SGDLS, CDR2 YYNGEE. This CDR3 is 17 amino acids long. The DNA of the CDR3 is TGTGCCAGCAGCGTGGCAGGACTAGCGGGTAGCACAGATACGCAGTATTTT. This gives the protein CASSVAGLAGSTDTQYF. The whole variable domain, remainder taken from reference TRBV9 and TRBJ2-3, is DSGVTQTPKHLITATGQRVTLRCSPRSGDLSVYWYQQSLDQGLQFLIQYYNGEERAKGNILERFSAQQFPDLHSELNLSSLELGDSALYFCASSVAGLAGSTDTQYFGPGTRLTVL.

V is TRBV6-5 and J is TRBJ2-3; D gene uncertain. The CDR3 has 12 amino acids. Trimming cost V 8 bases and J 4 bases, with 10 bases left between them. Germline-derived CDR1 and CDR2 are MNHEY and SVGAGI. In DNA, the CDR3 is TGTGCCAGCGGTAGAAGGTCAGATACGCAGTATTTT. Its translation: CASGRRSDTQYF.

This chain's CDR3 is CASSYTHRDSYGYTF. The CDR3 region has the DNA TGTGCCAGTAGTTACACGCACCGGGACAGCTATGGCTACACCTTC. This chain uses TRBV19 with TRBJ1-2; 7 bases match TRBD1. CDR1 LNHDA and CDR2 SQIVND come from the germline V gene (reference sequence). V lost 5 bases and J lost 4; bases outside the gene matches: 10. The CDR3 spans 15 residues.

The chain employs TRBV11-2 and TRBJ2-5; tentatively, D is TRBD1 or TRBD2 (5 bases each). Trimming left V 2 bases short and J 7 bases short, with 14 bases between. CDR3 size: 14 residues. The germline CDR1 and CDR2 sequences are SGHAT and FQNNGV. Here the CDR3 reads CASSLSRDEGTQYF. CDR3 in DNA: TGTGCCAGCAGCTTATCCCGGGACGAAGGGACCCAGTACTTC. Using reference TRBV11-2 and TRBJ2-5 for the parts outside the CDR3, the full variable domain is EAGVAQSPRYKIIEKRQSVAFWCNPISGHATLYWYQQILGQGPKLLIQFQNNGVVDDSQLPKDRFSAERLKGVDSTLKIQPAKLEDSAVYLCASSLSRDEGTQYFGPGTRLLVL.

This chain links TRBV7-6 with TRBJ1-2, with TRBD1 matching over 7 bases. The CDR3 has 14 amino acids. V was pared by 5 bases and J by 9 bases, with 12 bases of the junction left unmatched. Germline V gene lookup returns CDR1 SGHVS and CDR2 FNYEAQ. The chain's CDR3 is CASSRMTDRSSYTF. CDR3 sequence (DNA): TGTGCCAGCAGCCGTATGACGGACAGGAGTAGCTACACCTTC.